The subject of this entry is one TCR beta chain. Its specific antigen is unknown. No much larger clone exists at a distance of one base, and base qualities are not known. The protocol used for the library was the immunoSEQ multiplex PCR assay. The table comes from immuneACCESS by way of TCRdb, which keeps in-frame sequences with V and J called. Part of the clones is missing from these tables; in studies checked, under half for an unresolved V gene and the rest for unknown reasons. Within this sample are roughly 130,000 clones, with around nine tenths of them counted one time only. The biggest ten clones account for roughly 3.2% of the sample. CDR1 KGHDR and CDR2 SFDVKD are derived from the germline V gene. V gives up 5 bases and J gives up 8 bases, and the segment between their germline ends measures 9 bases. Measured from the cysteine to the phenylalanine, the CDR3 is 13 residues long. Only the CDR3 DNA is retained, 39 bases long and in frame from the first base.

This sample stems from a study of control samples from healthy donors and cancer patients (dated by TCRdb to about 2020). The receptor was derived from a middle-aged man in good health. Recombination linked TRBV24-1 to TRBJ1-6, and perhaps TRBD1 as D gene, on 5 matching bases. The source material was blood. The CDR3 region reads CATSAGRYSPLHF. The DNA reads TGTGCCACCAGTGCGGGACGGTATTCACCCCTCCACTTT.